This paragraph reports one T cell receptor beta chain. Its antigen is currently unknown. PBMCs came from 10 ml fresh peripheral blood. The data stem from a study of T cells in Graves' hyperthyroidism and ophthalmopathy. Background on the study: Blood from the periphery was taken at initial diagnosis, before any treatment.

TCR beta CDR3 region amplification was performed from RNA transcripts. The HTBI primer set drove a first-round RT-PCR of the TCR CDR3. TCRdb independently ran MiXCR on the multiplex PCR reads; one entry per CDR3 protein. Of hundreds of thousands of distinct CDR3 sequences detected, around 20% appear once; the ten largest clones hold roughly a third. Germline CDR1 and CDR2: KGHDR and SFDVKD. The V end lost 5 bases, the J end lost 4 bases, and 20 bases lay between the germline ends. The CDR3 contains 17 residues. General observations from the study: Using 13 V-J features, a model discriminated ophthalmopathy from stable hyperthyroidism. Blood also held most thyroid clonotypes expanded beyond 0.001.

This sequence was found in a man aged 25 to 40 with Graves' ophthalmopathy. Sequencing was carried out using blood. The genes are TRBV24-1 and TRBJ1-5; D might be TRBD1 (6 bases). This chain's CDR3 is CATSVGRGGLGNQPQHF. The DNA of the CDR3 is TGTGCCACCAGTGTAGGCAGGGGAGGATTAGGGAATCAGCCCCAGCATTTT.